Below are 9 T cell receptor beta chains sequenced from a single sample in a study of a mutant IDH1 vaccine in newly diagnosed glioma (dated by TCRdb to the early 2020s). Their recognized antigens are unknown. Taken with the paper, the label for time point translates to: week 23, last vaccination. Every vaccine dose consisted of 300 ug of a 20-mer mutant IDH1 peptide in Montanide, administered subcutaneously together with topical imiquimod. Receptor libraries were prepared by the immunoSEQ multiplex PCR assay. In TCRdb, the immuneACCESS table is reduced to in-frame sequences with V and J assigned. These tables do not hold every clone; where another copy was compared, an unresolved V gene accounts for under half, and the others remain unexplained. This sample holds about 38,000 clones; roughly 81% were observed only once. The ten largest make up around 5.1% of the sample. The sample consisted of PBMCs, taken from a glioma patient whose treatment included an IDH1 peptide vaccine. The receptor set was obtained from a man in his forties with glioma.

The chain uses TRBV30 and TRBJ1-1; 7 positions match TRBD1. The CDR3 is 19 amino acids. Germline V gene data show CDR1 as GTSNPN and CDR2 as SVGIG (reference sequence). With 1 base clipped from V and 1 base from J, the junction kept 18 bases outside the gene matches. The DNA for the CDR3 is TGTGCCTGGAGTGGCCGTCATCCGCACCGGGACAGAGCGAACACTGAAGCTTTCTTT. It codes for CAWSGRHPHRDRANTEAFF.

The chain has TRBV15 and TRBJ1-3; weak D call: TRBD1 (5 bases). V lost 8 bases, J lost 0 bases, and 11 bases lay in between. The CDR3 covers 14 residues. Looked up from germline, CDR1 is LNHNV and CDR2 is YYDKDF (reference sequence). CDR3 bases: TGTGCCACCGCCCCAGGGCACTCTGGAAACACCATATATTTT. Protein: CATAPGHSGNTIYF.

The V and J genes are TRBV5-4 and TRBJ2-1, with a weak D call TRBD1 (6 bases). Germline CDR1 and CDR2: SGHNT and YYREEE (reference sequence). Trimming removed 0 bases at V and 4 bases at J, with 11 bases between. CDR3 size: 15 residues. CDR3 nucleotide sequence: TGTGCCAGCAGCTTGGAACAGGGAAAGTACAATGAGCAGTTCTTC. This sequence encodes CASSLEQGKYNEQFF.

The chain employs TRBV2 and TRBJ1-3, with D hard to call. Germline CDR1 is SNHLY and CDR2 is FYNNEI. There are 17 residues in the CDR3. V gave up 2 bases and J gave up 2 bases, with 16 bases separating them. This CDR3 reads CASSESNVRRAGNTIYF. The CDR3 DNA reads TGTGCCAGCAGTGAATCCAACGTCCGTAGAGCTGGAAACACCATATATTTT.

The chain joins TRBV6-5 to TRBJ2-5; D is possibly TRBD2 (6 bases). The CDR3 runs 12 residues. From germline, CDR1 is MNHEY and CDR2 SVGAGI. V was pared by 6 bases and J by 1 base, with 6 bases between. This chain's CDR3 is CASRRGQETQYF. CDR3 DNA: TGTGCCAGCAGGCGGGGCCAAGAGACCCAGTACTTC.

The rearrangement links TRBV11-2 to TRBJ2-3; TRBD1 agrees at 11 bases. The trim removed 1 base at V and 2 bases at J, leaving 8 bases unmatched. CDR1 is SGHAT, CDR2 FQNNGV, per germline. There are 18 residues in the CDR3. This chain's CDR3 is CASSLGRTGGAPTDTQYF. In nucleotides, the CDR3 is TGTGCCAGCAGCTTAGGCCGGACAGGGGGCGCCCCCACAGATACGCAGTATTTT.

The J gene is TRBJ2-7, the V gene TRBV7-9; 7 positions agree with TRBD2. This CDR3 spans 13 amino acids. V lost 5 bases, J lost 7 bases, and 8 bases stayed unmatched. Germline V lookup: CDR1 SEHNR, CDR2 FQNEAQ (reference sequence). CDR3 protein: CASSPAGLSEQYF. The CDR3 region has the DNA TGTGCCAGCAGCCCAGCGGGGTTGAGTGAGCAGTACTTC.

The V call is TRBV6-1, the J call TRBJ2-7; tentatively, D is TRBD1 (6 bases). The CDR3 has 15 amino acids. Germline CDR1 reads MNHNS; CDR2 reads SASEGT. V lost 3 bases and J 0 bases, leaving 12 bases between the germline ends. The CDR3 here is CASSDRGHPSYEQYF. CDR3 DNA: TGTGCCAGCAGTGATCGGGGACACCCCTCCTACGAGCAGTACTTC.

The chain has TRBV12-5 and TRBJ2-3; TRBD2 matches at 7 bases. The CDR3 is 18 residues long. Germline CDR1 and CDR2: LGHNT and FRNRAP. V lost 1 base, J lost 0 bases, and 10 bases stayed unmatched. The CDR3 bases are TGTGCTAGTGGTTTGGCCCGGGGGGACCAAACTAGCACAGATACGCAGTATTTT. Translating gives CASGLARGDQTSTDTQYF.